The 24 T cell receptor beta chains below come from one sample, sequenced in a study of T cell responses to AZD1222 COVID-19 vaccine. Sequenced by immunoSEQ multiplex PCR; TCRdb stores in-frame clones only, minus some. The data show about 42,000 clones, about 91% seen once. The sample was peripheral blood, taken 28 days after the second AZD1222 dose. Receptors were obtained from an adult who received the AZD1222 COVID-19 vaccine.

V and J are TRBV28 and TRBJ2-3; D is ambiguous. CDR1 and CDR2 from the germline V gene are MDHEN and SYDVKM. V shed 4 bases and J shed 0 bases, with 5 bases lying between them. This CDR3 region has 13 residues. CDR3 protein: CASSSPSTDTQYF. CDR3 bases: TGTGCCAGCAGTTCCCCTAGCACAGATACGCAGTATTTT.

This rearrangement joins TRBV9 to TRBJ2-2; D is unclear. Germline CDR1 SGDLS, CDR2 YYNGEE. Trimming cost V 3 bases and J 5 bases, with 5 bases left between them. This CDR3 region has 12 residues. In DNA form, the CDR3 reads TGTGCCAGCAGCGAGCCGACCGGGGAGCTGTTTTTT. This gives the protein CASSEPTGELFF.

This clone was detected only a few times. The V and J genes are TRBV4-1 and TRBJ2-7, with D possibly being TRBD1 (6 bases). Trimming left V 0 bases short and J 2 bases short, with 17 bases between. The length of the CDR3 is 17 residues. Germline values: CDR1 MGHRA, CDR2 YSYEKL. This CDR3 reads CASSQEESTGAPYEQYF. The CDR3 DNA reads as TGCGCCAGCAGCCAAGAAGAGTCGACAGGTGCCCCCTACGAGCAGTACTTC.

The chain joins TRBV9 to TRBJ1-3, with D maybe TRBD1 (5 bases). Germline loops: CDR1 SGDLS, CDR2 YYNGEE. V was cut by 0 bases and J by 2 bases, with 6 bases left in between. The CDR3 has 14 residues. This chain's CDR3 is CASSVEDTGNTIYF. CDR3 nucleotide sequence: TGTGCCAGCAGCGTAGAGGACACTGGAAACACCATATATTTT.

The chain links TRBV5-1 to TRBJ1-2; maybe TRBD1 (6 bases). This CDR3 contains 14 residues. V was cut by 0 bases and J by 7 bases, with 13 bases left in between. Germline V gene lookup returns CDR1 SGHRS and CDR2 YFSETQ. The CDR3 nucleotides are TGCGCCAGCAGCTTGGAGGCAGGGGTTGGTGGCTACACCTTC. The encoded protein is CASSLEAGVGGYTF.

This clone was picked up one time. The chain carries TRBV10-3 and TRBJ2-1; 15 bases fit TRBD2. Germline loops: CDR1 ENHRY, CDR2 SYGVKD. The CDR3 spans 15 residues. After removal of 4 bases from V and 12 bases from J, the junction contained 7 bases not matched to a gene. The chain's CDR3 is CAISAAGTSGRMQFF. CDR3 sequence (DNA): TGTGCCATCAGTGCCGCCGGGACTAGCGGGAGGATGCAGTTCTTC.

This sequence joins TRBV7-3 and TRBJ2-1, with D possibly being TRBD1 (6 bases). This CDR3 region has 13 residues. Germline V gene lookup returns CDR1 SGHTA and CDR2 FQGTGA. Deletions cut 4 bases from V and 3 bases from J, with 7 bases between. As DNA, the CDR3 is TGTGCCAGCAGCTCGGACAGCTACAATGAGCAGTTCTTC. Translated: CASSSDSYNEQFF.

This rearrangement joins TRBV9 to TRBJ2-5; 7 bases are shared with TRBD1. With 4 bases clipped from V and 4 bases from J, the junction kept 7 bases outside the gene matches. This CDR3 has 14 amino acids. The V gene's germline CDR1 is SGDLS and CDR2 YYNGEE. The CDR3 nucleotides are TGTGCCAGCAGCTCTATGCCAGGGGGAGAGACCCAGTACTTC. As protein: CASSSMPGGETQYF.

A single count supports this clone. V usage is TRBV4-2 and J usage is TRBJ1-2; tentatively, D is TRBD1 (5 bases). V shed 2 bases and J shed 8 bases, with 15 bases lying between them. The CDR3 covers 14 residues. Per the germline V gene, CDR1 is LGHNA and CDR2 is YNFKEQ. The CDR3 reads CASSQPQVVGGYTF. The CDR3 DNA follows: TGTGCCAGCAGCCAACCACAGGTTGTCGGCGGCTACACCTTC.

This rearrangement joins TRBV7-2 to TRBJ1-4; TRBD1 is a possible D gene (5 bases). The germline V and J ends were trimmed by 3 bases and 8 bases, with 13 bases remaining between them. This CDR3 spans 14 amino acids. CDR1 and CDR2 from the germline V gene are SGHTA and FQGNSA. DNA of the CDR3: TGTGCCAGCAGCTTCAGGGTTGATGGCGAAAAACTGTTTTTT. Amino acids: CASSFRVDGEKLFF.

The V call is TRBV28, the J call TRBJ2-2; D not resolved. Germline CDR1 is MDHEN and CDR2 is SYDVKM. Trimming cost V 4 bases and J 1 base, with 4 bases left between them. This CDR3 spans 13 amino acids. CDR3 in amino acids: CASSSGNTGELFF. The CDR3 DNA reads TGTGCCAGCAGTTCCGGGAACACCGGGGAGCTGTTTTTT.

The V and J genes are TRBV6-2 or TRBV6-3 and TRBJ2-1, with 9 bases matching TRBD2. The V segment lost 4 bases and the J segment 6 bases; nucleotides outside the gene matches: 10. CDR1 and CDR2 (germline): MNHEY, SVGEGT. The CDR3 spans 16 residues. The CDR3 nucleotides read TGTGCCAGCAGTTCCCCCGGGCGGGAGGGCCGCAATGAGCAGTTCTTC. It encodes CASSSPGREGRNEQFF.

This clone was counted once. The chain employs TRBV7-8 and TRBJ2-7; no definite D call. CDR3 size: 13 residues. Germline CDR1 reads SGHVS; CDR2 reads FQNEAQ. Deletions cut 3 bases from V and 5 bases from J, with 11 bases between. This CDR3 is CASSLSAWDEQYF. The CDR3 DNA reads TGTGCCAGCAGCTTGAGCGCATGGGACGAGCAGTACTTC.

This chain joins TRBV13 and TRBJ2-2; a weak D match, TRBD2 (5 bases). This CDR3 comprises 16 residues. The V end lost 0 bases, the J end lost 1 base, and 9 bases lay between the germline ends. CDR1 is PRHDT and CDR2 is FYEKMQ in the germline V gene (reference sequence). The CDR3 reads CASSLGGSLNTGELFF. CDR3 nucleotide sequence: TGTGCCAGCAGCTTAGGAGGGAGTCTGAACACCGGGGAGCTGTTTTTT.

This chain's CDR3 is CAISPAGGYYNEQFF. For the CDR3, the DNA is TGTGCCATCAGTCCAGCGGGAGGTTATTACAATGAGCAGTTCTTC. The chain couples TRBV10-3 to TRBJ2-1; TRBD2 aligns across 9 bases. CDR1 and CDR2 from the germline V gene are ENHRY and SYGVKD. The junction had 6 bases not matched to a gene; V was cut back by 5 bases and J by 4 bases. The CDR3 spans 15 residues.

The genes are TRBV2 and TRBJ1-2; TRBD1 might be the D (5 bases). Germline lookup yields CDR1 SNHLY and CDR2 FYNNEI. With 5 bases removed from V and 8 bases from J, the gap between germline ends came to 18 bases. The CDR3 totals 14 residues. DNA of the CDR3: TGTGCCAGCAGTCCTGGGACGAGGTGGTTCGGCTACACCTTC. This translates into CASSPGTRWFGYTF.

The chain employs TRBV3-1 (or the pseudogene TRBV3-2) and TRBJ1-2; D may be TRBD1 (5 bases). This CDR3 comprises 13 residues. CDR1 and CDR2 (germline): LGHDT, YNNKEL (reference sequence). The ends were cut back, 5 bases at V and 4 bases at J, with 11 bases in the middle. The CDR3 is CASSSTVGYGYTF. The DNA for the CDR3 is TGTGCCAGCAGCTCGACAGTGGGCTATGGCTACACCTTC.

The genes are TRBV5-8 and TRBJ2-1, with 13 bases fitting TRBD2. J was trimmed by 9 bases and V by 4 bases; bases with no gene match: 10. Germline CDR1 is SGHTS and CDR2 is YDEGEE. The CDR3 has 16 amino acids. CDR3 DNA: TGTGCCAGCAGCCTTTCACGGACTAGCGGGGGTGGTGAGCAGTTCTTC. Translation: CASSLSRTSGGGEQFF.

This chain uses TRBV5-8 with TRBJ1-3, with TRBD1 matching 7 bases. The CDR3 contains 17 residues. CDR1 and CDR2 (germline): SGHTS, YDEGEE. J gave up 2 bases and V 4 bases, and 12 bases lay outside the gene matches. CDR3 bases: TGTGCCAGCAGCGCCGCACTTTGGACAGGACCTGGAAACACCATATATTTT. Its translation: CASSAALWTGPGNTIYF.

CDR3 coding DNA: TGTGCCAGCAGTTTCCGGACAGACACTGAAGCTTTCTTT. Encoded protein: CASSFRTDTEAFF. This chain links TRBV12-3 or TRBV12-4 with TRBJ1-1, with D possibly matching TRBD1 (6 bases). The germline V and J ends were trimmed by 3 bases and 3 bases, with 8 bases remaining between them. CDR3 length: 13 residues.

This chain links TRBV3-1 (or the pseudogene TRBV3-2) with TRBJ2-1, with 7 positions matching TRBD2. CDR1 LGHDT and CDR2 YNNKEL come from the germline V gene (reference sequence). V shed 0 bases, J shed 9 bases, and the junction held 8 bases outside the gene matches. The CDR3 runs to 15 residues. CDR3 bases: TGTGCCAGCAGCCAAGACGCGGGAGAATGGGGTGAGCAGTTCTTC. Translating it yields CASSQDAGEWGEQFF.

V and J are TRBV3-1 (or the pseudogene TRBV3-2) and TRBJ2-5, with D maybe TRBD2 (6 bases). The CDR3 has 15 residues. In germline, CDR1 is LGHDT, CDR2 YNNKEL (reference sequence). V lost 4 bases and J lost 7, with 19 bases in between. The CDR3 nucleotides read TGTGCCAGCAGCCCTCGGACTACCTTCGCGGGGACCCAGTACTTC. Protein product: CASSPRTTFAGTQYF.

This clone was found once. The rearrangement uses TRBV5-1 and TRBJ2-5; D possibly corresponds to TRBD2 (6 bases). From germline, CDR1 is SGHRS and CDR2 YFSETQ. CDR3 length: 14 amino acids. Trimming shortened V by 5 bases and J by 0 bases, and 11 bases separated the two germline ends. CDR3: CASRSREDQETQYF. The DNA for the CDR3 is TGCGCCAGCAGATCCAGGGAGGACCAAGAGACCCAGTACTTC.

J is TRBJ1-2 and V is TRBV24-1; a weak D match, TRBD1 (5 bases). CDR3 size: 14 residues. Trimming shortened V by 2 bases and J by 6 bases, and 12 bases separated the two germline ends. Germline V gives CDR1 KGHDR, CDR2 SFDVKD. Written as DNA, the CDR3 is TGTGCCACCAGTGATTCTCAGGGTATTAATGGCTACACCTTC. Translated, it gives CATSDSQGINGYTF.